This is a list of T cell receptor beta chains from one sample in a study of CD8+ T cells in alopecia areata. Data came from immunoSEQ multiplex PCR; TCRdb stores just in-frame clones and leaves some out. The sample shows 100,000 to 150,000 clones, approximately 60% of them seen only once. This sample comprised CD4+ T cells sorted from blood, obtained at week 4, from a patient treated with tofacitinib. The receptors come from a human donor with alopecia areata. CDR3s include the opening cysteine and the closing phenylalanine or tryptophan. The D gene is left open where the match is weak. Clone size appears in some rows only: once, few, many, or a class for an expanded clone.

j_gene: TRBJ2-5; v_gene: TRBV5-1; abundance: few; d_gene: TRBD1; CDR3aa: CASSSGKGARETQYF; CDR3nt: TGCGCCAGCAGCTCCGGAAAGGGGGCCCGAGAGACCCAGTACTTC
j_gene: TRBJ2-1; v_gene: TRBV5-4; abundance: .; d_gene: .; CDR3aa: CASSLPVPNYNEQFF; CDR3nt: TGTGCCAGCAGCTTACCAGTGCCCAACTACAATGAGCAGTTCTTC
j_gene: TRBJ1-2; v_gene: TRBV29-1; abundance: .; d_gene: .; CDR3aa: CSVVGQFYGYTF; CDR3nt: TGCAGCGTTGTTGGACAGTTCTATGGCTACACCTTC
j_gene: TRBJ2-1; v_gene: TRBV29-1; abundance: .; d_gene: .; CDR3aa: CSVVRGAAEQFF; CDR3nt: TGCAGCGTTGTTCGGGGGGCCGCTGAGCAGTTCTTC
j_gene: TRBJ2-6; v_gene: TRBV4-3; abundance: .; d_gene: .; CDR3aa: CASSQGYRAGANVLTF; CDR3nt: TGCGCCAGCAGCCAAGGCTACAGGGCTGGGGCCAACGTCCTGACTTTC
j_gene: TRBJ2-6; v_gene: TRBV30; abundance: once; d_gene: .; CDR3aa: CAWSEISGANVLTF; CDR3nt: TGTGCCTGGAGTGAAATCTCTGGGGCCAACGTCCTGACTTTC
j_gene: TRBJ2-7; v_gene: TRBV5-1; abundance: .; d_gene: TRBD1; CDR3aa: CASSWTGQGRAEQYF; CDR3nt: TGCGCCAGCAGCTGGACGGGACAGGGGAGGGCCGAGCAGTACTTC
j_gene: TRBJ2-7; v_gene: TRBV28; abundance: .; d_gene: .; CDR3aa: CASSSMEGQYF; CDR3nt: TGTGCCAGCAGTTCGATGGAAGGGCAGTACTTC
j_gene: TRBJ2-5; v_gene: TRBV9; abundance: .; d_gene: TRBD1; CDR3aa: CASNRGDEETQYF; CDR3nt: TGTGCCAGCAACAGGGGGGATGAAGAGACCCAGTACTTC
j_gene: TRBJ1-2; v_gene: TRBV5-1; abundance: few; d_gene: .; CDR3aa: CASSMSNDYGYTF; CDR3nt: TGCGCCAGCAGCATGTCAAATGACTATGGCTACACCTTC
j_gene: TRBJ2-3; v_gene: TRBV7-6; abundance: few; d_gene: TRBD1; CDR3aa: CASSPRTGETDTQYF; CDR3nt: TGTGCCAGCAGCCCAAGGACAGGGGAAACAGATACGCAGTATTTT
j_gene: TRBJ1-5; v_gene: TRBV5-1; abundance: .; d_gene: TRBD1; CDR3aa: CASSTTGESNQPQHF; CDR3nt: TGCGCCAGCAGCACGACAGGGGAAAGCAATCAGCCCCAGCATTTT
j_gene: TRBJ2-5; v_gene: TRBV28; abundance: .; d_gene: TRBD1; CDR3aa: CASRQGAGTQYF; CDR3nt: TGTGCCAGCAGACAGGGGGCCGGGACCCAGTACTTC
j_gene: TRBJ1-6; v_gene: TRBV27; abundance: .; d_gene: .; CDR3aa: CASSSSGTTNSPLHF; CDR3nt: TGTGCCAGCAGTTCGTCCGGGACAACCAATTCACCCCTCCACTTT
j_gene: TRBJ1-6; v_gene: TRBV2; abundance: .; d_gene: .; CDR3aa: CASSARSSYNSPLHF; CDR3nt: TGTGCCAGCAGCGCGCGTAGCTCCTATAATTCACCCCTCCACTTT
j_gene: TRBJ1-2; v_gene: TRBV4-1; abundance: .; d_gene: TRBD1; CDR3aa: CASSQEGTGPSYGYTF; CDR3nt: TGCGCCAGCAGCCAAGAAGGGACAGGGCCCTCCTATGGCTACACCTTC
j_gene: TRBJ1-1; v_gene: TRBV4-3; abundance: .; d_gene: .; CDR3aa: CASSQETGHDTEAFF; CDR3nt: TGCGCCAGCAGCCAAGAGACAGGCCACGACACTGAAGCTTTCTTT
j_gene: TRBJ2-1; v_gene: TRBV9; abundance: .; d_gene: TRBD2; CDR3aa: CASSDSSGGYDEQFF; CDR3nt: TGTGCCAGCAGCGACTCTAGCGGGGGGTACGATGAGCAGTTCTTC
j_gene: TRBJ2-3; v_gene: TRBV4-1; abundance: .; d_gene: .; CDR3aa: CASSQVLGQVQRNF; CDR3nt: TGCGCCAGCAGCCAAGTTTTAGGGCAGGTTCAACGGAATTTT
j_gene: TRBJ2-3; v_gene: TRBV11-2; abundance: .; d_gene: TRBD1; CDR3aa: CASSLDGTGVLDTQYF; CDR3nt: TGTGCCAGCAGCTTAGACGGGACAGGGGTACTCGATACGCAGTATTTT
j_gene: TRBJ2-7; v_gene: TRBV30; abundance: .; d_gene: .; CDR3aa: CAWSVRGYEQYF; CDR3nt: TGTGCCTGGAGTGTACGGGGTTACGAGCAGTACTTC
j_gene: TRBJ2-5; v_gene: TRBV29-1; abundance: few; d_gene: TRBD1; CDR3aa: CSVLKGTGGETQYF; CDR3nt: TGCAGCGTGTTGAAAGGCACAGGGGGAGAGACCCAGTACTTC
j_gene: TRBJ1-6; v_gene: TRBV18; abundance: .; d_gene: TRBD1; CDR3aa: CASSPSIDRGDSPLHF; CDR3nt: TGTGCCAGCTCACCCTCCATTGACAGGGGGGATTCACCCCTCCACTTT
j_gene: TRBJ1-6; v_gene: TRBV5-6; abundance: .; d_gene: .; CDR3aa: CASSLFSGASNSPLHF; CDR3nt: TGTGCCAGCAGCTTGTTTTCAGGTGCGAGTAATTCACCCCTCCACTTT
j_gene: TRBJ2-3; v_gene: TRBV7-8; abundance: few; d_gene: .; CDR3aa: CASSLRRPGGQGTDTQYF; CDR3nt: TGTGCCAGCAGCTTAAGGCGCCCAGGGGGGCAGGGCACAGATACGCAGTATTTT